The 8 T cell receptor beta chains reported below all come from one sample, sequenced in a study of T cells after yellow fever vaccination (dated by TCRdb to between 2019 and 2020). The library was built by means of 5' RACE. The instrument was an Illumina HiSeq 2500. TCRdb passed the public sequencing reads through fastp at Q25 and MiXCR, retaining productive beta sequences. Every CDR3 protein is listed once, alongside the most common genes and DNA of its rows. In all, the sample holds around 500,000 distinct CDR3 sequences, and about a fifth of those were seen once. Clones ranked in the top ten supply around 17% of the sample. The meaning of the sample's treatment or condition label: live attenuated yellow fever vaccine strain. The sequences come from PBMCs, collected around 3 weeks after the first yellow fever vaccination. These receptors originate from a man aged 18 to 30 who received the YFV17D yellow fever vaccine.

The V and J genes are TRBV7-2 and TRBJ2-5, with D tentatively TRBD1 or TRBD2 (5 bases each). Trimming pared 0 bases from V and 5 bases from J, leaving 16 bases between. CDR1 is SGHTA, CDR2 FQGNSA, per germline. The CDR3 loop spans 16 amino acids. Here the CDR3 reads CASSLARGPPSETQYF. For the CDR3, the DNA is TGTGCCAGCAGCTTAGCTCGGGGACCTCCCAGTGAGACCCAGTACTTC.

Regarding this clonotype: Compared with germline, one end of the junction differs, possibly owing to a read error. V and J are TRBV18 and TRBJ2-1; 12 nucleotides match TRBD2. CDR1 and CDR2 from the germline V gene are KGHSH and LQKENI. This CDR3 comprises 16 residues. The CDR3 protein is CASSAPSGGAKNEQFF. CDR3 bases: TGTGCCAGCTCAGCACCTAGCGGGGGGGCGAAGAATGAGCAGTTCTTC.

The chain has TRBV5-4 and TRBJ2-7; the match to TRBD1 covers 8 bases. Per germline, CDR1 SGHNT and CDR2 YYREEE (reference sequence). The CDR3 is 14 residues long. The V gene end was trimmed by 0 bases and the J gene end by 6 bases; junction bases not matched to a gene: 5. CDR3 sequence reads: CASSLGKTGVEQYV. The CDR3 nucleotides are TGTGCCAGCAGCTTGGGCAAGACAGGGGTCGAGCAGTACGTC.

This clonotype has only a few counts. The rearrangement links TRBV15 to TRBJ2-3; 7 nucleotides match TRBD1. J gave up 2 bases and V 1 base, and 6 bases lay outside the gene matches. The germline CDR1 and CDR2 sequences are LNHNV and YYDKDF (reference sequence). This CDR3 contains 16 residues. The CDR3 loop is CATSRGEDRTTDTQYF. The CDR3 nucleotides are TGTGCCACCAGCAGAGGCGAGGACAGGACCACAGATACGCAGTATTTT.

This clonotype occurred a few times. The chain combines TRBV29-1 with TRBJ2-3, with a tentative D call TRBD1 (6 bases). V dropped 3 bases and J dropped 1 base, with 14 bases sitting between them. CDR1 and CDR2 from the germline V gene are SQVTM and ANQGSEA. This CDR3 has 15 amino acids. CDR3 DNA: TGCAGCGTTGATACGATCGAGGGGGGCACAGATACGCAGTATTTT. As protein: CSVDTIEGGTDTQYF.

This chain uses TRBV9 with TRBJ2-3; 13 bases are shared with TRBD2. Germline V lookup: CDR1 SGDLS, CDR2 YYNGEE. This CDR3 contains 17 residues. Trimming cost V 0 bases and J 0 bases; bases outside gene matches: 1. The CDR3: CASSVAGLAGSTDTQYF. CDR3 coding DNA: TGTGCCAGCAGCGTAGCGGGACTAGCGGGGAGCACAGATACGCAGTATTTT.

The chain is built from TRBV6-2 or TRBV6-3 and TRBJ2-6, with D unresolved. The germline V and J ends were trimmed by 5 bases and 2 bases, with 10 bases remaining between them. This CDR3 spans 15 amino acids. Germline V gene sequence: CDR1 MNHEY, CDR2 SVGEGT. CDR3 protein: CASSPGRPGANVLTF. The CDR3 DNA reads as TGTGCCAGCAGTCCCGGAAGACCTGGGGCCAACGTCCTGACTTTC.

V gene TRBV20-1 combines with J gene TRBJ1-1, with TRBD1 matching 7 bases. The V gene end was trimmed by 3 bases and the J gene end by 2 bases; junction bases not matched to a gene: 6. From germline, CDR1 is DFQATT and CDR2 SNEGSKA (reference sequence). The CDR3 extends over 14 amino acids. DNA of the CDR3: TGCAGTGCTAGTGCGGGGACAGACAACACTGAAGCTTTCTTT. Translating it yields CSASAGTDNTEAFF.